These 10 T cell receptor beta chains were all obtained from the same sample, sequenced in a study of blood T cell repertoires in COVID-19. Method: immunoSEQ multiplex PCR; TCRdb's copy keeps in-frame clones and lacks some. The sample records around 300,000 clones, 85% to 90% being singletons. Sample: PBMCs or T cells enriched from blood (not recorded which). Receptors were obtained from a woman younger than 35 who had recovered from COVID-19.

The table lists this clone with a count of one. The chain employs TRBV5-1 and TRBJ2-3, with 8 nucleotides matching TRBD2. This CDR3 is 15 amino acids long. From germline, CDR1 is SGHRS and CDR2 YFSETQ. V shed 8 bases, J shed 2 bases, and the junction held 10 bases outside the gene matches. The CDR3 spells CASLAAGAFTDTQYF. Written as DNA, the CDR3 is TGCGCCAGTCTGGCAGCGGGGGCCTTCACAGATACGCAGTATTTT. The whole variable domain, filled in from reference TRBV5-1 and TRBJ2-3, reads KAGVTQTPRYLIKTRGQQVTLSCSPISGHRSVSWYQQTPGQGLQFLFEYFSETQRNKGNFPGRFSGRQFSNSRSEMNVSTLELGDSALYLCASLAAGAFTDTQYFGPGTRLTVL.

CDR3 sequence: CASRDRGSGNTIYF. DNA for the CDR3: TGTGCCAGCAGGGACAGGGGTAGCGGAAACACCATATATTTT. The chain links TRBV6-5 to TRBJ1-3; 9 bases align to TRBD1. This CDR3 spans 14 amino acids. Trimming removed 6 bases from V and 4 bases from J; junction bases left unmatched: 4. From germline, CDR1 is MNHEY and CDR2 SVGAGI.

V gene TRBV28 combines with J gene TRBJ2-7, with TRBD1 matching 9 bases. CDR1 and CDR2 (germline): MDHEN, SYDVKM. CDR3 size: 14 residues. V gave up 8 bases and J gave up 4 bases; unmatched junction bases: 9. The CDR3 here is CASAMWTGAYEQYF. The CDR3 nucleotides read TGTGCCAGCGCTATGTGGACAGGGGCGTACGAGCAGTACTTC.

This chain links TRBV12-3 or TRBV12-4 with TRBJ1-5, with unresolved D. V dropped 3 bases and J dropped 5 bases, with 8 bases sitting between them. The CDR3 is 13 residues long. CDR3 region: CASSLSGDQPQHF. DNA of the CDR3: TGTGCCAGCAGTTTGTCCGGGGATCAGCCCCAGCATTTT.

The chain carries TRBV7-9 and TRBJ1-2; D not resolved. Germline CDR1 and CDR2: SEHNR and FQNEAQ (reference sequence). V lost 1 base, J lost 6 bases, and 12 bases lay in between. CDR3 length equals 14 residues. CDR3 amino acids: CASSLVPPGNGYTF. CDR3 coding DNA: TGTGCCAGCAGCTTAGTCCCCCCGGGGAATGGCTACACCTTC. Using reference TRBV7-9 and TRBJ1-2 for the parts outside the CDR3, the full variable domain is DTGVSQNPRHKITKRGQNVTFRCDPISEHNRLYWYRQTLGQGPEFLTYFQNEAQLEKSRLLSDRFSAERPKGSFSTLEIQRTEQGDSAMYLCASSLVPPGNGYTFGSGTRLTVV.

Only a few counts were recorded for this clone. V gene TRBV10-3 combines with J gene TRBJ2-6; D is undetermined. Trimming cost V 3 bases and J 2 bases, with 5 bases left between them. CDR3 length: 14 residues. CDR1 and CDR2 (germline): ENHRY, SYGVKD. The CDR3 loop is CAISDSAGANVLTF. For the CDR3, the DNA is TGTGCCATCAGTGACTCGGCTGGGGCCAACGTCCTGACTTTC.

The chain links TRBV4-2 to TRBJ1-5; tentative D call: TRBD1 (5 bases). Trimming shortened V by 0 bases and J by 3 bases, and 12 bases separated the two germline ends. Germline CDR1 LGHNA, CDR2 YNFKEQ. The CDR3 sequence is 16 residues long. The DNA of the CDR3 is TGTGCCAGCAGCCAAGATCTCGGAGGGGACAATCAGCCCCAGCATTTT. It yields the protein CASSQDLGGDNQPQHF.

This rearrangement joins TRBV6-5 to TRBJ1-1, with 7 positions matching TRBD1. The junction had 9 bases not matched to a gene; V was cut back by 6 bases and J by 5 bases. CDR1 and CDR2 from the germline V gene are MNHEY and SVGAGI. The CDR3 is 14 residues long. In nucleotides, the CDR3 is TGTGCCAGCAGACGCCGGGACAGACATACTGAAGCTTTCTTT. Its translation is CASRRRDRHTEAFF.

This chain joins TRBV5-1 and TRBJ1-6, with D possibly TRBD1 on 5 matching bases. The V end lost 2 bases, the J end lost 9 bases, and 9 bases lay between the germline ends. The germline gives CDR1 SGHRS, CDR2 YFSETQ. This CDR3 is built from 13 residues. CDR3 region: CASSLRGGSPLHF. For the CDR3, the DNA is TGCGCCAGCAGCTTAAGGGGTGGTTCACCCCTCCACTTT. Together with reference TRBV5-1 and TRBJ1-6, the CDR3 gives the full variable domain: KAGVTQTPRYLIKTRGQQVTLSCSPISGHRSVSWYQQTPGQGLQFLFEYFSETQRNKGNFPGRFSGRQFSNSRSEMNVSTLELGDSALYLCASSLRGGSPLHFGNGTRLTVT.

The chain employs TRBV5-1 and TRBJ2-1; possibly TRBD1 for D (6 bases). The V gene lost 3 bases and the J gene lost 5 bases, with 12 bases spanning the gap. From germline, CDR1 is SGHRS and CDR2 YFSETQ. This CDR3 region has 14 residues. CDR3 sequence (DNA): TGCGCCAGCAGCTCGGACAGTAGGGACAATGAGCAGTTCTTC. Amino acid sequence: CASSSDSRDNEQFF.